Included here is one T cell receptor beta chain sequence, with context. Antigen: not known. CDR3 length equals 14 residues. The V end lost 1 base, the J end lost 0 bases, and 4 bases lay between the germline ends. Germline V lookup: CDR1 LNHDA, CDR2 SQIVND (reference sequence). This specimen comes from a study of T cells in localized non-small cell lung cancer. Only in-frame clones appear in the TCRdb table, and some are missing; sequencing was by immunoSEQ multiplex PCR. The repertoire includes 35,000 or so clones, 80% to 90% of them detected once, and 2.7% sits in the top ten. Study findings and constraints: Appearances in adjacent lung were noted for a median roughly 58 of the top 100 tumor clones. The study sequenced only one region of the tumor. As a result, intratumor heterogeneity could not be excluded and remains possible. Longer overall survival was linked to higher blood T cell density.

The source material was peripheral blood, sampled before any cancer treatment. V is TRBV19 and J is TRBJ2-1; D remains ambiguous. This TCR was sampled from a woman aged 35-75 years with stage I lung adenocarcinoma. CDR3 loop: CASSIGDSYNEQFF. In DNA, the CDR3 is TGTGCCAGTAGTATAGGGGACTCCTACAATGAGCAGTTCTTC.